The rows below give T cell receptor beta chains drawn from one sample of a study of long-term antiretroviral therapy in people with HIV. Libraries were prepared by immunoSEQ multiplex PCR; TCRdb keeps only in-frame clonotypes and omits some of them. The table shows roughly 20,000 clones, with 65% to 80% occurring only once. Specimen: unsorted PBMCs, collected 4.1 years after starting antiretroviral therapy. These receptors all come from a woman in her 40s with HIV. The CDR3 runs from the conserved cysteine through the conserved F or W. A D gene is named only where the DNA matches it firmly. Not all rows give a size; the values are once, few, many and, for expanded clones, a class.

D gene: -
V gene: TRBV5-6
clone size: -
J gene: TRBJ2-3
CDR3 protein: CASRNRKGSTDTQYF
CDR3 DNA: TGTGCCAGCCGCAATCGGAAGGGTAGCACAGATACGCAGTATTTT

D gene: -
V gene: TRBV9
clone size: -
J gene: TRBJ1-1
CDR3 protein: CASSVGPFMNTEAFF
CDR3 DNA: TGTGCCAGCAGCGTCGGGCCTTTCATGAACACTGAAGCTTTCTTT

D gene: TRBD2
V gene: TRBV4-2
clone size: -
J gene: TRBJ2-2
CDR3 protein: CASQEASGGGSTGELFF
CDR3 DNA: TGTGCCAGCCAGGAGGCTAGCGGGGGGGGGTCCACCGGGGAGCTGTTTTTT

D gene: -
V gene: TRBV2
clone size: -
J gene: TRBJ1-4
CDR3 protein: CASSEFGRVDEKLFF
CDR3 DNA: TGTGCCAGCAGTGAGTTTGGAAGGGTAGATGAAAAACTGTTTTTT

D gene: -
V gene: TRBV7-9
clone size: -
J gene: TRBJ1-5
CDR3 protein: CASSLEPDGGNQPQHF
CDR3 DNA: TGTGCCAGCAGCTTAGAACCAGACGGAGGCAATCAGCCCCAGCATTTT

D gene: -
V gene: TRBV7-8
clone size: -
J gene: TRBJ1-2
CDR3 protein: CASSPWGSGTDYGYTF
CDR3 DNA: TGTGCCAGCAGCCCATGGGGCAGTGGAACCGACTATGGCTACACCTTC

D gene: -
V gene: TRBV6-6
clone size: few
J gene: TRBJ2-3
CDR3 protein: CASSPVGTLTDTQYF
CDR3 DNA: TGTGCCAGCAGTCCTGTCGGGACCCTCACAGATACGCAGTATTTT

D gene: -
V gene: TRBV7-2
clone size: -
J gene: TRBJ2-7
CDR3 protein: CASSFRYTYEQYF
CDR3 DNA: TGTGCCAGCAGCTTTCGATACACCTACGAGCAGTACTTC

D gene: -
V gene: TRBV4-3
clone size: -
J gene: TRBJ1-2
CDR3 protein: CASSQEFQGDFYGYTF
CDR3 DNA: TGCGCCAGCAGCCAAGAATTTCAGGGTGATTTCTATGGCTACACCTTC

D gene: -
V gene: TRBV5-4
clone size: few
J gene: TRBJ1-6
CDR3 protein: CASSLMGYVYSPLHF
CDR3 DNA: TGTGCCAGCAGCTTGATGGGTTATGTCTATTCACCCCTCCACTTT

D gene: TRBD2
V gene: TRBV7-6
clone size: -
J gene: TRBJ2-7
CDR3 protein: CASSLAGLAGGYEQYF
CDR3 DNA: TGTGCCAGCAGCTTAGCTGGTCTAGCGGGAGGGTACGAGCAGTACTTC

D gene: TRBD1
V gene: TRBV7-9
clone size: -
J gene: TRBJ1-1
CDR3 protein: CASSLGAPQGAYGTEAFF
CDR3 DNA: TGTGCCAGCAGCTTAGGGGCCCCGCAGGGGGCTTACGGCACTGAAGCTTTCTTT

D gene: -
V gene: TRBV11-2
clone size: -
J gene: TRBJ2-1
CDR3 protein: CASSPDHYNEQFF
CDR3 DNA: TGTGCCAGCAGCCCCGACCATTACAATGAGCAGTTCTTC

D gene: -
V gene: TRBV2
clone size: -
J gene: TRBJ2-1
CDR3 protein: CASSRGGGNEQFF
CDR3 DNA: TGTGCCAGCAGCAGGGGTGGTGGGAATGAGCAGTTCTTC

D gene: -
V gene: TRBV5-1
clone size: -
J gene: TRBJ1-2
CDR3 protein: CASRQPGLTQMNYGYTF
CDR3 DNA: TGCGCCAGCAGGCAGCCGGGACTAACCCAAATGAACTATGGCTACACCTTC

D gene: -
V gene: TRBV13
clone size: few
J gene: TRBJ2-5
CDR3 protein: CASSEGVRNQETQYF
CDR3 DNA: TGTGCCAGCAGCGAGGGGGTAAGGAACCAAGAGACCCAGTACTTC

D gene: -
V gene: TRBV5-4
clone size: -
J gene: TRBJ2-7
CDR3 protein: CASSLLARDEQYF
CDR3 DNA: TGTGCCAGCAGCTTGTTAGCGAGGGACGAGCAGTACTTC

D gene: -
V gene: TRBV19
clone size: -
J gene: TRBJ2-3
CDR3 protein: CASSIGGVTTDTQYF
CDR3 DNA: TGTGCCAGTAGTATTGGCGGGGTAACCACAGATACGCAGTATTTT

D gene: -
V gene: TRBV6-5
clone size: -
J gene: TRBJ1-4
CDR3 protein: CASSSQQGTNEKLFF
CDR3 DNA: TGTGCCAGCAGTTCCCAACAGGGAACTAATGAAAAACTGTTTTTT

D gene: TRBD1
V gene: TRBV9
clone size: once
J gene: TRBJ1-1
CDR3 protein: CASSNQVPGTGENTEAFF
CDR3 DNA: TGTGCCAGCAGCAACCAAGTGCCCGGGACAGGGGAGAACACTGAAGCTTTCTTT

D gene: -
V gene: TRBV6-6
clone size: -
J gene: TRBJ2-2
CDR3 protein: CASSFGDSFYTGELFF
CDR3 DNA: TGTGCCAGCTCCTTTGGTGACAGCTTTTATACCGGGGAGCTGTTTTTT

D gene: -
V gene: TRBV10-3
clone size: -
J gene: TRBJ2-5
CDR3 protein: CAISDARVAQETQYF
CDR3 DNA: TGTGCCATCAGTGATGCCAGGGTCGCCCAAGAGACCCAGTACTTC

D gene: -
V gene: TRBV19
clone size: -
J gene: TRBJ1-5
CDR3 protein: CASSIGGRDGRPQHF
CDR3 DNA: TGTGCCAGTAGTATAGGAGGCAGGGACGGTAGGCCCCAGCATTTT

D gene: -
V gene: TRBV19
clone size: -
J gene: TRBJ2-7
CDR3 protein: CASSYSGPPPEQYF
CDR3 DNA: TGTGCCAGTAGTTACTCGGGACCCCCACCCGAGCAGTACTTC

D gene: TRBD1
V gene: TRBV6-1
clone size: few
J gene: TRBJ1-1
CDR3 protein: CASSVTGTGNTEAFF
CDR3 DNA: TGTGCCAGCAGCGTTACCGGGACAGGGAACACTGAAGCTTTCTTT

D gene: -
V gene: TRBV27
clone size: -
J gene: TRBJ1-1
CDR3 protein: CASSLFLGDTEAFF
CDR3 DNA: TGTGCCAGCAGTTTATTTTTGGGGGACACTGAAGCTTTCTTT

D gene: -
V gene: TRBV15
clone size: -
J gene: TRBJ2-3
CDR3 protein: CATSRGLANIADTQYF
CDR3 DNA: TGTGCCACCAGCAGAGGTTTAGCTAATATTGCAGATACGCAGTATTTT

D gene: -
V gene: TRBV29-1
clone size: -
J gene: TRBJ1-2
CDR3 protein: CSASPGTYGYTF
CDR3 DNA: TGCAGCGCATCACCCGGGACCTATGGCTACACCTTC

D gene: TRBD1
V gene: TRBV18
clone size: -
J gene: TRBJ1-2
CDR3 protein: CASSPGTGRTYTF
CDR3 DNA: TGTGCCAGCTCACCGGGGACAGGGAGGACCTACACCTTC

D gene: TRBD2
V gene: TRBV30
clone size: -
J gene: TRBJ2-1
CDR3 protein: CACSGTYNEQFF
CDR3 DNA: TGTGCCTGTAGCGGGACCTACAATGAGCAGTTCTTC

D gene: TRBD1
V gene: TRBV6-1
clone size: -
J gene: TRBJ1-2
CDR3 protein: CASSESTGAIYGYTF
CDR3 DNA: TGTGCCAGCAGTGAATCGACAGGGGCCATCTATGGCTACACCTTC

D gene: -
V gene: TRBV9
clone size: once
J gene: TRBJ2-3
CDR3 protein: CASSLNIGDTQYF
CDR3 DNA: TGTGCCAGCAGCCTGAACATTGGGGATACGCAGTATTTT

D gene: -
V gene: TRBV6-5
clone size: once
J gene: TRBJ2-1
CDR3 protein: CASSRERLGEQFF
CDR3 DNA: TGTGCCAGCAGTAGAGAGAGGCTTGGCGAGCAGTTCTTC

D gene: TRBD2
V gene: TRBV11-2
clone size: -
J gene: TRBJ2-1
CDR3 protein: CASSREYTGGIYDEQFF
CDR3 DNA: TGTGCCAGCAGTCGGGAATATACGGGGGGAATTTACGATGAGCAGTTCTTC

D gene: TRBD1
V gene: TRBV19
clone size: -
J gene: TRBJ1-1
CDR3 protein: CASSQGQGNTEAFF
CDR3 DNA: TGTGCCAGTAGTCAGGGACAGGGAAACACTGAAGCTTTCTTT

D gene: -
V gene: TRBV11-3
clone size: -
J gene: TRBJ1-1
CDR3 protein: CASSLRRITEAFF
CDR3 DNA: TGTGCCAGCAGCTTGCGCCGGATCACTGAAGCTTTCTTT

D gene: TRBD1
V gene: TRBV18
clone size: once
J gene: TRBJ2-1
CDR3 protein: CASSGDRGNEQFF
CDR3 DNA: TGTGCCAGCTCAGGGGACAGGGGCAATGAGCAGTTCTTC

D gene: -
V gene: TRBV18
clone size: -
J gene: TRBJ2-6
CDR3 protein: CASSLGGDGLSGANVLTF
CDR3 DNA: TGTGCCAGCTCACTGGGTGGGGACGGACTCTCTGGGGCCAACGTCCTGACTTTC

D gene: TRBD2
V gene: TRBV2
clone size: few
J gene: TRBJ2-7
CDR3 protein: CARGLAGSNEQYF
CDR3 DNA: TGTGCCAGAGGACTAGCGGGGAGTAACGAGCAGTACTTC

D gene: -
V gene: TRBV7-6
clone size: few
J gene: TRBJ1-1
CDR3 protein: CASSPGPGGEAFF
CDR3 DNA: TGTGCCAGCAGCCCAGGTCCGGGAGGAGAAGCTTTCTTT

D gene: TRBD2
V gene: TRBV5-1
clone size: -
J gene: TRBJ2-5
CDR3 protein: CASTLAGKETQYF
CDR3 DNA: TGCGCCAGCACCCTAGCGGGGAAAGAGACCCAGTACTTC

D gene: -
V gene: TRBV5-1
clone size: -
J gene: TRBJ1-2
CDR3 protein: CASSREGNYGYTF
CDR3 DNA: TGCGCCAGCAGCCGGGAGGGTAACTATGGCTACACCTTC